These 5 T cell receptor beta chains were sequenced from one sample in a study of neoadjuvant anti-PD-1 for oral cavity cancer. Some clones are missing from TCRdb's copy, which holds only in-frame ones; the method was immunoSEQ multiplex PCR. Of 7,500 to 10,000 clones in the sample, 50% to 80% were seen once. Time point here: after neoadjuvant nivolumab, at surgical resection. The sequenced sample was PBMCs, obtained after nivolumab (anti-PD-1) treatment. The receptors come from a person aged 40 to 85 with oral cavity squamous cell carcinoma.

The chain links TRBV2 to TRBJ2-1; possibly TRBD2 for D (5 bases). Trimming removed 7 bases at V and 9 bases at J, with 16 bases between. The CDR3 runs to 13 residues. Germline loops: CDR1 SNHLY, CDR2 FYNNEI. CDR3 sequence reads: CASTLRSGGEQFF. The DNA for the CDR3 is TGTGCCAGCACCTTACGGAGCGGCGGTGAGCAGTTCTTC.

CDR3 in DNA: TGTGCCAGCAGCCCTGGGGCTAGCGGGGGGACAGATACGCAGTATTTT. Its translation: CASSPGASGGTDTQYF. The chain combines TRBV7-6 with TRBJ2-3, with 11 bases aligning to TRBD2. The CDR3 has 16 amino acids. With V trimmed by 5 bases and J by 3 bases, 7 bases remained unmatched. Germline CDR1 and CDR2: SGHVS and FNYEAQ.

This chain uses TRBV6-4 with TRBJ2-5, with D unclear. V lost 5 bases to trimming and J lost 9 bases, with 16 bases between them. The germline V gene has CDR1 MRHNA and CDR2 SNTAGT. The CDR3 is made up of 13 amino acids. CDR3: CASSSLAESPQYF. CDR3 coding DNA: TGTGCCAGCAGTTCCCTCGCGGAGAGCCCCCAGTACTTC.

The chain joins TRBV5-1 to TRBJ1-1; a possible D gene is TRBD1 (6 bases). CDR1 is SGHRS, CDR2 YFSETQ, per germline. The CDR3 has 17 residues. Trimming removed 0 bases from V and 3 bases from J, with 18 bases in between. The CDR3 sequence: CASSLVGLGGRDTEAFF. CDR3 nucleotide sequence: TGCGCCAGCAGCTTGGTTGGACTAGGGGGGAGAGACACTGAAGCTTTCTTT.

A few counts support this clone. The V gene is TRBV7-2, the J gene TRBJ1-3; D ambiguous. The CDR3 is made up of 15 amino acids. Germline lookup yields CDR1 SGHTA and CDR2 FQGNSA. V was cut by 2 bases and J by 0 bases, with 8 bases left in between. In nucleotides, the CDR3 is TGTGCCAGCAGCTTAAGGTCCAGCTCTGGAAACACCATATATTTT. Its translation is CASSLRSSSGNTIYF.